A few counts support the clone carrying this T cell receptor (beta chain). V lost 6 bases and J lost 1, with 16 bases in between. The CDR3 runs 16 residues. CDR1 and CDR2 (germline): MGHRA, YSYEKL. This entry is derived from a study of T cells in Graves' hyperthyroidism and ophthalmopathy. RNA transcripts yielded amplified TCR beta CDR3 regions. The TCR CDR3 first-round RT-PCR relied on the HTBI primer set. TCRdb processed the multiplex PCR reads anew with MiXCR; each CDR3 protein has one entry. The data show roughly 740,000 distinct CDR3 sequences, about 16% seen once. Investigators excluded patients with uncontrolled infection, other autoimmune disease, pregnancy or lactation.

Input material: blood. The chain is built from TRBV4-1 and TRBJ1-5, with a weak D call TRBD1 (6 bases). The sequence was obtained from a man between 18 and 29 years old with Graves' hyperthyroidism. CDR3 coding DNA: TGCGCCAGCAGGCAACTGGGCAGGGGAAGCAATCAGCCCCAGCATTTT. The encoded protein is CASRQLGRGSNQPQHF.